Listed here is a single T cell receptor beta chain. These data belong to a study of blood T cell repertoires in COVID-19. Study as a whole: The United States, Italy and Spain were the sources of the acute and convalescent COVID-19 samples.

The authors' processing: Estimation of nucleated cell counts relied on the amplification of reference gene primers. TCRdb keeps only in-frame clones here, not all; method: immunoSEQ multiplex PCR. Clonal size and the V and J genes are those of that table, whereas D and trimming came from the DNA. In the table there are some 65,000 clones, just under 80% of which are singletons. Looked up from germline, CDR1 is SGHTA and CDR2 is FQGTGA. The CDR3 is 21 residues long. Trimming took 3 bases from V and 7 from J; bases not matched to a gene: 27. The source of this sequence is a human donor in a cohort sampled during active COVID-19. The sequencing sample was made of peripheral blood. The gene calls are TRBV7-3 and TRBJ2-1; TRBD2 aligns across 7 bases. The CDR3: CASSFAPSGLADSRLWNEQFF. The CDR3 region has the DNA TGTGCCAGCAGCTTTGCCCCGAGTGGCCTAGCGGACTCCCGATTGTGGAATGAGCAGTTCTTC.